The clone carrying this TCR beta chain was seen a few times. Its antigen is not identified. The record originates from a study of T-cell memory formation after mild COVID-19. About the research overall: For the most part, TCR clusters were specific to one donor.

Study-level points and caveats: Clones that got smaller from day 15 to 85 had even CD4/CD8, while clones growing later tipped toward CD4+. For contracting clones, CD4+ ones sat mainly in CM and EM, CD8+ in EMRA.

TCRdb re-called the 5' RACE reads through MiXCR, storing one row per CDR3 protein. Among 450,000 to 650,000 distinct CDR3 sequences listed, more than 15% were seen once. From germline, CDR1 is SGHRS and CDR2 YFSETQ. Trimming removed 1 base from V and 4 bases from J, with 12 bases in between. There are 16 residues in the CDR3. The V gene is TRBV5-1, the J gene TRBJ2-6; D is perhaps TRBD1 (5 bases). The clonotype originates from an adult woman who had mild COVID-19 (a few samples of this study predate the infection). Cell type and time point are not known. The sample was PBMCs or a T cell subset sorted from them (not recorded which). The CDR3 loop reads CASSLTQGSGANVLTF. The CDR3 nucleotides read TGCGCCAGCAGCTTGACCCAGGGCTCCGGGGCCAACGTCCTGACTTTC.